This TCR beta chain was sequenced during a study of blood T cell repertoires in COVID-19. Study in general: Italy, Spain and the United States were the sources of the convalescent and acute COVID-19 samples. PBMCs, B-cell-depleted T cells, or T cells provided the cDNA or gDNA that made up the material.

This CDR3 has 11 amino acids. Trimming stripped 7 bases from V and 7 bases from J, with 9 bases between. Per germline, CDR1 MNHEY and CDR2 SVGAGI. Original handling: Amplifying reference gene primers gave estimates of nucleated cell counts. Sequencing was performed with immunoSEQ multiplex PCR; in TCRdb, only in-frame clones are kept and a portion is missing. D and trimming were read from the DNA, whereas the V and J calls and clone size are those reported in that table. The sample lists around 100,000 clones; approximately 85% were seen once. Sequences were obtained from peripheral blood. The rearrangement joins TRBV6-5 to TRBJ2-3; possible D gene TRBD2, 6 bases. This TCR was sampled from a human donor in a cohort sampled during active COVID-19. CDR3 nucleotide sequence: TGTGCCAGCACCGGGGGAAATACGCAGTATTTT. This sequence encodes CASTGGNTQYF.